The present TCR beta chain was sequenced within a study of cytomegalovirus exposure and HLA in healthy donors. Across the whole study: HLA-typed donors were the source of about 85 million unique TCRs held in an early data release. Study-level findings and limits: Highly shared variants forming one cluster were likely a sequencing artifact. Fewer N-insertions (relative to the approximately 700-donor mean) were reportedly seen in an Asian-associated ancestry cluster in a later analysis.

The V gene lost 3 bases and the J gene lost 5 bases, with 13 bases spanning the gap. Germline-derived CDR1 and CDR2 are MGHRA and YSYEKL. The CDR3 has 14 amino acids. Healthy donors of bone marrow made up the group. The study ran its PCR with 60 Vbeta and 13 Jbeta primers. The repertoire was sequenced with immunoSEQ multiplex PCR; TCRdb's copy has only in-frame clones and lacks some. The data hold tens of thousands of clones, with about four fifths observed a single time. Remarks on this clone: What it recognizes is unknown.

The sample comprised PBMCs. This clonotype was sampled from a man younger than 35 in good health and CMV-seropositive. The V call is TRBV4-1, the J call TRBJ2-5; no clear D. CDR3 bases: TGCGCCAGCAGCCATACTCCCCGATTGGAGACCCAGTACTTC. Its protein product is CASSHTPRLETQYF.